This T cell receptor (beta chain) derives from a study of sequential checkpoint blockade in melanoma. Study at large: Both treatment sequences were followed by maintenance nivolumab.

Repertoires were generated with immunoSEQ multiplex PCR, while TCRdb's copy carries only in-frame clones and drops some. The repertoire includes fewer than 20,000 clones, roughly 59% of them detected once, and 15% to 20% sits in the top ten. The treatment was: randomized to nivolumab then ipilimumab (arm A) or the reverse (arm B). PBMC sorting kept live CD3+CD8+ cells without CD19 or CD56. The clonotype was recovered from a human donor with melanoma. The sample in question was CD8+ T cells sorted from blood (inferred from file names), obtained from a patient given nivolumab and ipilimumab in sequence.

This CDR3 is CASSLESSSNEQFF. CDR3 coding DNA: TGTGCCAGCAGCTTAGAGTCTAGCAGCAATGAGCAGTTCTTC. V gene TRBV7-9 combines with J gene TRBJ2-1; TRBD2 is a possible D gene (5 bases). Trimming shortened V by 1 base and J by 6 bases, and 10 bases separated the two germline ends. The CDR3 is made up of 14 amino acids. CDR1 is SEHNR, CDR2 FQNEAQ, per germline (reference sequence).